This T cell receptor (beta chain) derives from a study of OX40 agonist ivuxolimab in advanced cancers. Study-level findings and limits: The study did not work out the antigen specificity of the expanded peripheral T cells. Expanded clones belonging to CD8+ T cells outnumbered, on average, those of CD4+. Low levels of normalized T-cell clonal expansion also appeared in some nonresponders.

With regard to this clone: Its antigen is not identified.

Produced via immunoSEQ multiplex PCR; TCRdb's table is partial and in-frame only. The sample includes about 79,000 clones, around 92% seen only once; the top ten take 9.5% to 12%. The sequence was obtained from an adult with an advanced solid tumor such as melanoma, head and neck, liver or kidney cancer. The sample here was CD4+ or CD8+ T cells sorted from blood, taken in a trial of the OX40 agonist ivuxolimab.

The CDR3 bases are TGCGCCAGCAGTCGAATCCTCGGGCTGGGGGTGGTTCAAGGCGAGCAGTACTTC. Amino acid sequence: CASSRILGLGVVQGEQYF. The gene calls are TRBV23-1 and TRBJ2-7; tentatively, D is TRBD1 or TRBD2 (5 bases each). TRBV23-1 is noted as an ORF with a role that remains uncertain. Trimming removed 4 bases at V and 6 bases at J, with 28 bases between. The CDR3 is 18 residues long.